This T cell receptor beta chain was recorded in a study of cytomegalovirus exposure and HLA in healthy donors. In germline, CDR1 is LNHDA, CDR2 SQIVND (reference sequence). This CDR3 region has 15 residues. Trimming shortened V by 0 bases and J by 6 bases, and 12 bases separated the two germline ends. The study ran its PCR with 60 Vbeta and 13 Jbeta primers. Produced via immunoSEQ multiplex PCR; TCRdb's table is partial and in-frame only. The sample has roughly 49,000 clones; more than 60% are singletons. The sequencing input was PBMCs. V and J are TRBV19 and TRBJ1-5, with a tentative D call TRBD1 (6 bases). The clonotype comes from a woman aged 40 to 50 in good health and CMV-seropositive. CDR3 sequence (DNA): TGTGCCAGTAGTATAGATGGCAGGGGAAGTCAGCCCCAGCATTTT. Translated, it gives CASSIDGRGSQPQHF.